This T cell receptor beta chain was found in a study of blood T cell repertoires in COVID-19. TCRdb's table, derived via immunoSEQ multiplex PCR, lists solely in-frame clones and lacks some. This table has some 70,000 clones, roughly 88% appearing once. The specimen sequenced was peripheral blood. This TCR came from a man in his 70s with active or convalescent COVID-19.

CDR3 protein: CASSLVLSTDTQYF. The CDR3 DNA follows: TGCGCCAGCAGCTTGGTCCTTAGCACAGATACGCAGTATTTT. This rearrangement joins TRBV5-1 to TRBJ2-3; no reliable D call. Germline loops: CDR1 SGHRS, CDR2 YFSETQ. The V end lost 0 bases, the J end lost 0 bases, and 5 bases lay between the germline ends. CDR3 length: 14 amino acids.